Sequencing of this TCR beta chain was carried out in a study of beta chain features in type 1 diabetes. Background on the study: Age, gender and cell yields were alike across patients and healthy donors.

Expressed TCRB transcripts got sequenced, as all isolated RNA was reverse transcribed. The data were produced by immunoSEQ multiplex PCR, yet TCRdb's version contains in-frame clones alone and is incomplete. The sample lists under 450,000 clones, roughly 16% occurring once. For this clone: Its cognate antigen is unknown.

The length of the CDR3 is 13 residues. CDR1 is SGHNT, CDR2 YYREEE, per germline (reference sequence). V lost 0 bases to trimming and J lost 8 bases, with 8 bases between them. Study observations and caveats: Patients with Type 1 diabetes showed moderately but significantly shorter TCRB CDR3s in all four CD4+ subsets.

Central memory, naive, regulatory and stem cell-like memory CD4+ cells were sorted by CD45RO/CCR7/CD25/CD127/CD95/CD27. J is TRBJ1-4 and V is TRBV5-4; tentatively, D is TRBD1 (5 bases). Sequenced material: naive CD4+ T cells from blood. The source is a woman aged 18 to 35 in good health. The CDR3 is CASSLATVEKLFF. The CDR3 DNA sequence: TGTGCCAGCAGCTTGGCGACAGTCGAAAAACTGTTTTTT.